A selection of T cell receptor beta chains follows, all from one sample in a study of monozygotic twins with inflammatory bowel disease. Using the 5' RACE reads, TCRdb records one entry per CDR3 protein without DNA. The listing records 150,000 to 200,000 distinct CDR3 sequences. Sequencing was performed on blood. These receptors all come from a human donor with ulcerative colitis or Crohn's disease, or a healthy co-twin of an affected twin (not recorded which). The CDR3 runs from the conserved cysteine through the conserved F or W.

CDR3aa	v_gene	j_gene
CASSPNVQGAYGYTF	TRBV3-1	TRBJ1-2
CASSEGASGSQLDTQYF	TRBV18	TRBJ2-3
CASSLRPESSYEQYF	TRBV5-5	TRBJ2-7
CASIRGATLNTEAFF	TRBV2	TRBJ1-1
CASSEAPGLARAADTQYF	TRBV6-1	TRBJ2-3
CASSLGGTSGSLQTQYF	TRBV7-9	TRBJ2-5
CASSWGQGDLADTQYF	TRBV28	TRBJ2-3
CASSLGGSYQETQYF	TRBV28	TRBJ2-5
CASSPIPGQGLNSPLHF	TRBV18	TRBJ1-6
CASSTWTSGYNTGELFF	TRBV7-6	TRBJ2-2